Listed here are 14 T cell receptor beta chains from one sample, sequenced in a study of blood T cell repertoires in COVID-19. The repertoire was sequenced with immunoSEQ multiplex PCR; TCRdb's copy has only in-frame clones and lacks some. This sample has tens of thousands of clones; approximately 90% occur once, and the top ten carry around 30%. The sequencing sample was made of peripheral blood. Receptor source: a woman over 75 with acute or convalescent COVID-19.

This sequence joins TRBV7-9 and TRBJ2-1, with TRBD2 matching over 14 bases. Germline trimming cut 4 bases from V and 4 bases from J; bases unmatched to any gene: 3. The CDR3 is 16 amino acids. Looked up from germline, CDR1 is SEHNR and CDR2 is FQNEAQ (reference sequence). The CDR3 is CASSSGLAGGYNEQFF. Written as DNA, the CDR3 is TGTGCCAGCAGCTCTGGACTAGCGGGGGGATACAATGAGCAGTTCTTC. The full variable domain, rest sourced from reference TRBV7-9 and TRBJ2-1, is DTGVSQNPRHKITKRGQNVTFRCDPISEHNRLYWYRQTLGQGPEFLTYFQNEAQLEKSRLLSDRFSAERPKGSFSTLEIQRTEQGDSAMYLCASSSGLAGGYNEQFFGPGTRLTVL.

The chain employs TRBV7-2 and TRBJ2-3; TRBD2 might be the D (5 bases). This CDR3 spans 16 amino acids. The V end lost 5 bases, the J end lost 4 bases, and 19 bases lay between the germline ends. The germline CDR1 and CDR2 sequences are SGHTA and FQGNSA. The CDR3 is CASSNQLVVGADTQYF. The CDR3 DNA is TGTGCCAGCAGCAATCAACTAGTAGTTGGCGCAGATACGCAGTATTTT.

Remarks on this clone: Its ends do not fully match the called genes, so a read error is possible. The chain recombines TRBV28 with TRBJ1-2; D unresolved. Germline values: CDR1 MDHEN, CDR2 SYDVKM. The CDR3 runs 12 residues. CDR3 loop: CTSSSGYYGYTF. The DNA for the CDR3 is TGCACCTCATCATCGGGTTACTATGGCTACACCTTC.

The chain carries TRBV5-1 and TRBJ1-2, with TRBD1 matching over 7 bases. This CDR3 spans 15 amino acids. V shed 2 bases and J 4 bases; nucleotides not matched to a gene: 8. Per germline, CDR1 SGHRS and CDR2 YFSETQ. The CDR3 reads CASSFTGEEGYGYTF. The CDR3 bases are TGCGCCAGCAGCTTCACAGGGGAAGAGGGCTATGGCTACACCTTC. The full variable domain, completed using reference TRBV5-1 and TRBJ1-2, is KAGVTQTPRYLIKTRGQQVTLSCSPISGHRSVSWYQQTPGQGLQFLFEYFSETQRNKGNFPGRFSGRQFSNSRSEMNVSTLELGDSALYLCASSFTGEEGYGYTFGSGTRLTVV.

The chain links TRBV5-5 to TRBJ2-3, with 9 positions matching TRBD2. Germline V gene sequence: CDR1 SGHKS, CDR2 YYEKEE (reference sequence). Trimming cost V 4 bases and J 1 base; bases outside gene matches: 4. The CDR3 totals 15 residues. The CDR3 protein is CASSGGLARTDTQYF. The CDR3 region has the DNA TGTGCCAGCAGCGGGGGACTAGCCCGCACAGATACGCAGTATTTT.

This chain links TRBV5-4 with TRBJ2-5; perhaps TRBD1 as D (5 bases). Germline CDR1 and CDR2: SGHNT and YYREEE (reference sequence). Trimming took 0 bases from V and 5 from J, leaving 17 bases between them. The CDR3 extends over 16 amino acids. The CDR3: CASSLALGQGSETQYF. DNA of the CDR3: TGTGCCAGCAGCTTGGCCTTGGGGCAGGGTTCGGAGACCCAGTACTTC.

This clone was observed a handful of times. The chain couples TRBV29-1 to TRBJ1-1; D perhaps matches TRBD1 (5 bases). Germline V CDR1 and CDR2: SQVTM, ANQGSEA. V lost 7 bases and J lost 3, with 15 bases in between. The CDR3 spans 13 residues. The CDR3 reads CSARRGMDTEAFF. The CDR3 DNA is TGCAGCGCCCGACGGGGGATGGACACTGAAGCTTTCTTT.

The rearrangement joins TRBV4-2 to TRBJ2-3; weak D call: TRBD2 (6 bases). V dropped 4 bases and J dropped 0 bases, with 11 bases sitting between them. Germline assignment: CDR1 LGHNA and CDR2 YNFKEQ. The CDR3 is made up of 15 amino acids. In DNA, the CDR3 is TGTGCCAGCAGCCCTCGCGGGACTAGCACAGATACGCAGTATTTT. The encoded protein is CASSPRGTSTDTQYF.

The rearrangement links TRBV6-1 to TRBJ1-5, with D possibly matching TRBD1 (5 bases). Germline V gives CDR1 MNHNS, CDR2 SASEGT. The CDR3 length is 15 residues. V was cut by 3 bases and J by 4 bases, with 13 bases left in between. The CDR3 DNA is TGTGCCAGCAGTGAGTCAAGGGGTTATAATCAGCCCCAGCATTTT. It encodes CASSESRGYNQPQHF.

This clone was detected once. This CDR3 reads CASSSTGGGYEQYV. CDR3 bases: TGTGCCAGCAGCTCGACAGGGGGCGGATACGAGCAGTACGTC. The rearrangement joins TRBV3-1 (or the pseudogene TRBV3-2) to TRBJ2-7, with 10 bases matching TRBD1. Trimming took 5 bases from V and 4 from J; bases not matched to a gene: 5. From germline, CDR1 is LGHDT and CDR2 YNNKEL (reference sequence). The CDR3 loop spans 14 amino acids.

V is TRBV7-9 and J is TRBJ1-2; the match to TRBD1 covers 10 bases. The germline gives CDR1 SEHNR, CDR2 FQNEAQ (reference sequence). Trimming at V came to 5 bases and at J to 2 bases, leaving 5 bases not matched to a gene. The CDR3 is 15 amino acids. The CDR3 DNA sequence: TGTGCCAGCAGCATCCCGGGACAGGGGAACTATGGCTACACCTTC. Its translation: CASSIPGQGNYGYTF.

This clone appeared once. The J gene is TRBJ1-5, the V gene TRBV10-2; tentative D call: TRBD1 (5 bases). The CDR3 spans 15 residues. Trimming took off 6 bases at V and 2 bases at J, with 14 bases between the two ends. Germline CDR1 reads WSHSY; CDR2 reads SAAADI. The CDR3 loop is CASRSRESGNQPQHF. Written as DNA, the CDR3 is TGCGCCAGCAGAAGCAGGGAATCGGGCAATCAGCCCCAGCATTTT.

J is TRBJ1-5 and V is TRBV11-2; D uncertain. Germline values: CDR1 SGHAT, CDR2 FQNNGV. V gave up 0 bases and J gave up 5 bases, with 11 bases separating them. CDR3 length equals 15 residues. CDR3 amino acids: CASSLDGSMYQPQHF. The CDR3 DNA is TGTGCCAGCAGCTTAGATGGCAGTATGTATCAGCCCCAGCATTTT.

The V gene is TRBV19, the J gene TRBJ2-3, with a weak D call TRBD1 (6 bases). This CDR3 is built from 15 residues. The germline V and J ends were trimmed by 1 base and 1 base, with 9 bases remaining between them. Per the germline V gene, CDR1 is LNHDA and CDR2 is SQIVND (reference sequence). CDR3 loop: CASSIGNRGTDTQYF. CDR3 coding DNA: TGTGCCAGTAGTATAGGTAACAGGGGCACAGATACGCAGTATTTT. The entire variable domain, with the rest obtained from reference TRBV19 and TRBJ2-3, is as follows: DGGITQSPKYLFRKEGQNVTLSCEQNLNHDAMYWYRQDPGQGLRLIYYSQIVNDFQKGDIAEGYSVSREKKESFPLTVTSAQKNPTAFYLCASSIGNRGTDTQYFGPGTRLTVL.